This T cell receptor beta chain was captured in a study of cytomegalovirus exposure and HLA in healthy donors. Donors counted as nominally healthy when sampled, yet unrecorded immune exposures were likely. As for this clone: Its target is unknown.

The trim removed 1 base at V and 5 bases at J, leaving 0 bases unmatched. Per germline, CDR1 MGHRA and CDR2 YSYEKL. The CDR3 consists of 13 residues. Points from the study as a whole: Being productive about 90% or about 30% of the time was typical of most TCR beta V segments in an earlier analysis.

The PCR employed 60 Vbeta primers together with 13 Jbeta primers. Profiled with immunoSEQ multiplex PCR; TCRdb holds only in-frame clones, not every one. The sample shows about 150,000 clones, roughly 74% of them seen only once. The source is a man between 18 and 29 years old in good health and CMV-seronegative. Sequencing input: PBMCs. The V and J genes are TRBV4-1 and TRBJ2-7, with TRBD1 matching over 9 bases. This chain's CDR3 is CASSQGDRDEQYV. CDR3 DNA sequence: TGCGCCAGCAGCCAAGGGGACAGGGACGAGCAGTACGTC.